This T cell receptor (beta chain) comes out of a study of tumor-infiltrating lymphocytes in primary liver carcinoma. Whole-study context: Tumors were staged T1-T3 N0M0 and measured 4.2 to 10 cm across. Productive TCRbeta read yields ran from roughly 3.7 to 6.8 million per sample and were similar between tissues.

Worth noting for this clonotype: The antigen remains undetermined. This CDR3 fails to terminate in the conserved phenylalanine or tryptophan, so it likely reflects a read error.

It was unsorted whole blood that yielded blood RNA, and germline DNA was also extracted. Study results and caveats: Relative to tumor region pairs, the tumor-adjacent and tumor-blood pairs showed overlap that was lower.

Total RNA (approximately 0.5 ug) served as template for TCR beta cDNA synthesis primed by a constant-region primer. Amplification in three nested multiplex PCR rounds with slightly modified ARM-PCR gave rise to TCR beta libraries. Investigators reported that the first two PCR rounds, at around 9 cycles each, used TRBV1-TRBV30 forward primers with a C-beta reverse primer. MiXCR, run by TCRdb on the multiplex PCR reads, gives a single entry per CDR3 protein. The sample has some 190,000 distinct CDR3 sequences, 60% seen once; the top ten hold around three quarters. Looked up from germline, CDR1 is SGHNT and CDR2 is YYREEE (reference sequence). The V and J ends lost 4 bases and 4 bases respectively, with 14 bases between them. CDR3 length: 14 residues.

The TCR originated in a man between 40 and 49 years old with primary liver carcinoma and hepatitis B virus infection. The V and J genes are TRBV5-4 and TRBJ1-2, with D perhaps matching TRBD1 (5 bases). What was sequenced was peripheral blood. CDR3 DNA: TGTGCCAGCAGCATTGGTGGGGGGATCTATGGCTACACCCTC. Protein sequence: CASSIGGGIYGYTL.